What follows are 4 T cell receptor beta chains derived from one specimen sequenced in a study of T-cell memory formation after mild COVID-19. Via MiXCR, TCRdb re-called the 5' RACE reads, giving one row per CDR3 protein. The repertoire holds 340,000 or so distinct CDR3 sequences, under 15% seen once, with about 20% in the top ten. The sample comprised PBMCs or a T cell subset sorted from them (not recorded which). These receptors were collected from a man younger than 30 who had mild COVID-19 (a few samples of this study predate the infection). Cell type and time point are not known.

This clonotype was counted a few times. The V and J genes are TRBV6-2 or TRBV6-3 and TRBJ2-5; a possible D gene is TRBD2 (6 bases). Trimming took 5 bases from V and 0 from J, leaving 19 bases between them. This CDR3 is built from 17 residues. Per germline, CDR1 MNHEY and CDR2 SVGEGT. CDR3 protein: CASSPRWAGTYQETQYF. The CDR3, as DNA: TGTGCCAGCAGTCCGCGATGGGCGGGGACCTACCAAGAGACCCAGTACTTC.

This clonotype has ten or more counts. The chain links TRBV28 to TRBJ2-3; D remains ambiguous. This CDR3 spans 15 amino acids. V was trimmed by 5 bases and J by 0 bases, leaving 12 bases between them. The germline gives CDR1 MDHEN, CDR2 SYDVKM. CDR3 bases: TGTGCCAGCAGTGGATCCCAGACTAGCACAGATACGCAGTATTTT. It specifies CASSGSQTSTDTQYF.

This clonotype was found many times. The V gene is TRBV6-5, the J gene TRBJ2-1; D call uncertain. The germline V gene encodes CDR1 MNHEY and CDR2 SVGAGI. CDR3 length: 15 residues. V was cut by 7 bases and J by 0 bases, with 13 bases left in between. CDR3 sequence: CASNKGESSYNEQFF. The CDR3 nucleotides are TGTGCCAGCAACAAAGGAGAGAGCTCCTACAATGAGCAGTTCTTC.

In its sample, this clonotype was seen many times. The V gene is TRBV4-1, the J gene TRBJ2-7, with D maybe TRBD1 (7 bases). Trimming left V 5 bases short and J 3 bases short, with 23 bases between. In germline, CDR1 is MGHRA, CDR2 YSYEKL. The CDR3 length is 17 residues. The CDR3, as DNA: TGCGCCAGCAGCTCCCTCGGAGGGGCAGGGGGGATCTACGAGCAGTACTTC. It yields the protein CASSSLGGAGGIYEQYF.